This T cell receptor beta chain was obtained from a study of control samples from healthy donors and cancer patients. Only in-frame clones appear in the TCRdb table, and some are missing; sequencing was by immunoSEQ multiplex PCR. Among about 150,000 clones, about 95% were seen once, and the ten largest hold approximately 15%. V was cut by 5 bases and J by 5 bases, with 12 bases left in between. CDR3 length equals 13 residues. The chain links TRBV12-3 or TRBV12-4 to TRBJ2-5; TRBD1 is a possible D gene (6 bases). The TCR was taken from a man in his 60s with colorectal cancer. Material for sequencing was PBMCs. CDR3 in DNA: TGTGCCAGCAGTCTAGACAGGAGCGAGACCCAGTACTTC. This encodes CASSLDRSETQYF.